Following are 9 T cell receptor beta chains from one sample sequenced in a study of control samples from healthy donors and cancer patients. Generated by immunoSEQ multiplex PCR, the TCRdb table keeps only in-frame clones and is missing some. The repertoire includes approximately 49,000 clones, about 86% of them detected once, and around 2.8% sits in the top ten. Sequenced sample: PBMCs. Receptors originate from a woman aged 45-59 years with lung cancer.

The chain uses TRBV7-9 and TRBJ1-2; 7 nucleotides align to TRBD1. With V trimmed by 4 bases and J by 4 bases, 3 bases remained unmatched. The V gene's germline CDR1 is SEHNR and CDR2 FQNEAQ (reference sequence). The CDR3 runs 13 residues. DNA of the CDR3: TGTGCCAGCAGCTCCCGACAGGGCTATGGCTACACCTTC. The encoded protein is CASSSRQGYGYTF.

The chain recombines TRBV30 with TRBJ1-5; D is ambiguous. Looked up from germline, CDR1 is GTSNPN and CDR2 is SVGIG (reference sequence). V lost 0 bases and J lost 4, with 10 bases in between. CDR3 length equals 14 residues. DNA for the CDR3: TGTGCCTGGAGTGTAGGGCAGTTAAATCAGCCCCAGCATTTT. Translating gives CAWSVGQLNQPQHF.

The J gene is TRBJ2-1, the V gene TRBV11-2; unclear D gene. Germline V lookup: CDR1 SGHAT, CDR2 FQNNGV. V lost 5 bases, J lost 6 bases, and 8 bases lay in between. This CDR3 contains 12 residues. CDR3 DNA: TGTGCCAGCAGCCCCGAGTCCAATGAGCAGTTCTTC. Amino acid sequence: CASSPESNEQFF.

The chain employs TRBV6-6 and TRBJ2-3; D not certain. This CDR3 is 12 amino acids long. CDR1 is MNHNY and CDR2 is SVGAGI in the germline V gene (reference sequence). The V end was cut by 5 bases, the J end by 6 bases, with 9 bases between. The chain's CDR3 is CASSPTKDTQYF. CDR3 bases: TGTGCCAGCAGTCCGACAAAGGATACGCAGTATTTT.

The J gene is TRBJ1-5, the V gene TRBV15, with no clear D. Germline assignment: CDR1 LNHNV and CDR2 YYDKDF (reference sequence). The ends were cut back, 1 base at V and 0 bases at J, with 7 bases in the middle. The CDR3 has 15 residues. Written as DNA, the CDR3 is TGTGCCACCAGCAGAGGAGTCTATAGCAATCAGCCCCAGCATTTT. This encodes CATSRGVYSNQPQHF.

This chain uses TRBV5-1 with TRBJ1-3; TRBD1 might be the D (5 bases). Germline CDR1 SGHRS, CDR2 YFSETQ. Trimming removed 4 bases from V and 0 bases from J, with 11 bases in between. The CDR3 is 15 residues long. The CDR3 DNA reads TGCGCCAGCAGCCGGGACGGGACCTCTGGAAACACCATATATTTT. Amino acid sequence: CASSRDGTSGNTIYF. Combining the CDR3 with reference TRBV5-1 and TRBJ1-3 gives the whole variable domain KAGVTQTPRYLIKTRGQQVTLSCSPISGHRSVSWYQQTPGQGLQFLFEYFSETQRNKGNFPGRFSGRQFSNSRSEMNVSTLELGDSALYLCASSRDGTSGNTIYFGEGSWLTVV.

V gene TRBV10-3 combines with J gene TRBJ2-7; the match to TRBD1 covers 9 bases. The CDR3 has 14 amino acids. Germline CDR1 and CDR2: ENHRY and SYGVKD. V trimming: 4 bases; J trimming: 6 bases; junction bases outside the gene matches: 7. The CDR3 spells CAISGEQGASEQYF. In DNA form, the CDR3 reads TGTGCCATCAGTGGGGAACAGGGGGCAAGCGAGCAGTACTTC.

V gene TRBV29-1 combines with J gene TRBJ1-1, with unresolved D. The V end was cut by 3 bases, the J end by 8 bases, with 13 bases between. This CDR3 contains 12 residues. CDR1 and CDR2 (germline): SQVTM, ANQGSEA. The DNA for the CDR3 is TGCAGCGTTGACTCTAACTCAGAGGAAGCTTTCTTT. Translating gives CSVDSNSEEAFF. Combining the CDR3 with reference TRBV29-1 and TRBJ1-1 gives the whole variable domain SAVISQKPSRDICQRGTSLTIQCQVDSQVTMMFWYRQQPGQSLTLIATANQGSEATYESGFVIDKFPISRPNLTFSTLTVSNMSPEDSSIYLCSVDSNSEEAFFGQGTRLTVV.

The chain couples TRBV12-3 or TRBV12-4 to TRBJ1-2; D uncertain. Trimming stripped 3 bases from V and 4 bases from J, with 9 bases between. This CDR3 contains 13 residues. The CDR3 DNA is TGTGCCAGCAGTTTCCGGCAGGCCTATGGCTACACCTTC. This translates into CASSFRQAYGYTF.